These T cell receptor beta chains were read from a single sample in a study of CD8 T cells in ankylosing spondylitis. One entry per CDR3 protein, called by TCRdb with MiXCR from the 5' RACE reads. The data hold hundreds of thousands of distinct CDR3 sequences, with around 8% observed a single time. Sequencing was performed on blood, either unsorted or a sorted T cell fraction (not recorded which). These receptor sequences come from a female donor with ankylosing spondylitis or in good health (not recorded which). Both conserved end residues are part of each CDR3. A D gene is named only where the DNA matches it firmly. Some rows have no size entry. The others give once, few or many, or a class for an expanded clone.

>NA|TRBV7-8|TRBJ1-3|NA
TGTGCCAGCAGCTCCCGAGGCAGGCCCGGAAACACCATATATTTT
CASSSRGRPGNTIYF
>TRBD2|TRBV18|TRBJ2-2|few
TGTGCCAGCTCACCAGCACTCAAAGGGACTAGCGGGGTCACCGGGGAGCTGTTTTTT
CASSPALKGTSGVTGELFF
>NA|TRBV10-3|TRBJ2-7|few
TGTGCCATCAGTGATACAACCATCTACGAGCAGTACTTC
CAISDTTIYEQYF
>NA|TRBV20-1|TRBJ1-5|many
TGCAGTGCCCGGGGGGCAGGAACCCACAATCAGCCCCAGCATTTT
CSARGAGTHNQPQHF
>TRBD2|TRBV7-2|TRBJ2-2|once
TGTGCCAGCAGCGCCAGCGGGAACACCGGGGAGCTGCTTTTT
CASSASGNTGELLF
>NA|TRBV12-3/TRBV12-4|TRBJ1-2|few
TGTGCCAGTGGGTTTTATGGCGGGTATGGCTACACCTTC
CASGFYGGYGYTF
>NA|TRBV9|TRBJ2-5|NA
TGTGCCAGCAGCTCCCAGGACGGACAAGAGACCCAGTACTTC
CASSSQDGQETQYF
>TRBD1|TRBV6-2/TRBV6-3|TRBJ1-1|many
TGTGCCAGCGGACAGGGGAAGAACACTGAAGCTTTCTTT
CASGQGKNTEAFF
>TRBD1|TRBV29-1|TRBJ1-2|many
TGCAGCGTTGAAGATCGCAGGGGGCTTAACTATGGCTACACCTTC
CSVEDRRGLNYGYTF
>TRBD2|TRBV20-1|TRBJ2-3|many
TGCAGTGCTAGCCCTATCTCTAGCGGGAGGGCAGGGGATACGCAGTATTTT
CSASPISSGRAGDTQYF
>TRBD1|TRBV2|TRBJ1-1|many
TGTGCCTCGCAATCACAGGGGAGGGCTGAAGCTTTCTTT
CASQSQGRAEAFF
>NA|TRBV18|TRBJ2-7|many
TGTGCCAGCTCAGGGTCACGCGAGCAGTACTTC
CASSGSREQYF
>TRBD2|TRBV29-1|TRBJ2-1|many
TGCAGCGTTGAAGGGCTAGCGGGTAATGAGCAGTTCTTC
CSVEGLAGNEQFF
>TRBD2|TRBV20-1|TRBJ2-7|many
TGCAGTGCTAGCGGCCTAGCGGGTGCGGAGGACGAGCAGTACTTC
CSASGLAGAEDEQYF
>NA|TRBV7-7|TRBJ2-2|NA
TGTACTAGCAGCGCCAGTAGCGGCCCGGGCACCGGGGAGCTGTTTTTT
CTSSASSGPGTGELFF
>NA|TRBV7-9|TRBJ1-3|few
TGTGCCAGCAGAGCCGACGGGAACACCATATATTTT
CASRADGNTIYF
>NA|TRBV19|TRBJ2-6|NA
TGTGCCAGTAGTAAAGGGACTCCCTCTGGGGCCAACGTCCTGACTTTC
CASSKGTPSGANVLTF
>TRBD2|TRBV11-2|TRBJ2-3|many
TGTGCCAGCAGCCGTGAAGAGCGGGAGGGCCACACAGATACGCAGTATTTT
CASSREEREGHTDTQYF
>NA|TRBV27|TRBJ2-2|many
TGTGCCAGCAGTTTAAGAGGTGCAATCGCGAACACCGGGGAGCTGTTTTTT
CASSLRGAIANTGELFF
>NA|TRBV28|TRBJ1-1|many
TGTGCCAGCAGTCTCCTGGAAATCACTGAAGCTTTCTTT
CASSLLEITEAFF
>NA|TRBV20-1|TRBJ2-7|many
TGCAGTGCCCAACTTAGGGGTCTCCGGGGTTCCTACGAGCAGTACTTC
CSAQLRGLRGSYEQYF
>TRBD1|TRBV7-6|TRBJ2-5|many
TGTGCCAGCAGCTTAGGTCCCAAGGACAGGGAGTACCAAGAGACCCAGTACTTC
CASSLGPKDREYQETQYF
>TRBD1|TRBV11-2|TRBJ1-1|many
TGTGCCAGCAGCCTAGGGACAGGGGGATGGGACACTGAAGCTTTCTTT
CASSLGTGGWDTEAFF
>TRBD1|TRBV5-1|TRBJ2-1|many
TGCGCCAGCAGCGGGGACAGTAACAATGAGCAGTTCTTC
CASSGDSNNEQFF
>NA|TRBV6-1|TRBJ2-7|many
TGTGCCAGCAGTGTTTTAGACAGATTCTACGAGCAGTACTTC
CASSVLDRFYEQYF
>NA|TRBV15|TRBJ2-7|many
TGTGCCACCAGCAGAGAACGGCCCTACGAGCAGTACTTC
CATSRERPYEQYF
>NA|TRBV12-3/TRBV12-4|TRBJ2-3|many
TGTGCCAGCAGCCCACAGTTTAGCACAGATACGCAGTATTTT
CASSPQFSTDTQYF
>NA|TRBV30|TRBJ1-2|NA
TGTGCCTGGTGCCGGAGGGGGACTAACTATGGCTACACCTTC
CAWCRRGTNYGYTF
>TRBD2|TRBV5-1|TRBJ2-3|many
TGCGCCAGCAGCCCATTAGCGGGAGAAGATACGCAGTATTTT
CASSPLAGEDTQYF
>TRBD2|TRBV5-1|TRBJ2-1|many
TGCGCCAGCAAAAGGGAGGGAGGAAACTACAATGAGCAGTTCTTC
CASKREGGNYNEQFF
>TRBD1|TRBV11-3|TRBJ2-1|many
TGTGCCAGCAGCTTAGAAGGGACAGGGTCGGGGAACAATGAGCAGTTCTTC
CASSLEGTGSGNNEQFF
>TRBD2|TRBV7-2|TRBJ2-5|few
TGTGCCAGCAGCGATAGCGGGCCCGCGTGGGGGACCCAGTACTTC
CASSDSGPAWGTQYF
>TRBD2|TRBV29-1|TRBJ2-1|many
TGCAGCGCAGAGGATAGCGGGAGTGGGAATGAGCAGTTCTTC
CSAEDSGSGNEQFF
>TRBD2|TRBV4-1|TRBJ2-2|many
TGCGCCAGCAGCCAGCAGCGGGAGGTGACCGGGGAGCTGTTTTTT
CASSQQREVTGELFF
>TRBD1|TRBV11-2|TRBJ2-5|many
TGTGCCAGCAGCTTGGGACAGGTGGTGGAGACCCAGTACTTC
CASSLGQVVETQYF
>TRBD2|TRBV6-1|TRBJ2-1|many
TGTGCCAGCAGTCGGACTAGCGGACTTACAATTGAGCAGTTCTTC
CASSRTSGLTIEQFF
>TRBD2|TRBV29-1|TRBJ2-7|NA
TGCAGCGTTGGAGATAGCGGGTACGAGCAGTACTTC
CSVGDSGYEQYF
>NA|TRBV6-1|TRBJ1-1|many
TGTGCCAGCAGCCCCCCGACCCCCTCCGGCACTGAAGCTTTCTTT
CASSPPTPSGTEAFF
>NA|TRBV19|TRBJ2-1|many
TGTGCCAGTAGTATTAGCCCCGGCGAGCAGTTCTTC
CASSISPGEQFF